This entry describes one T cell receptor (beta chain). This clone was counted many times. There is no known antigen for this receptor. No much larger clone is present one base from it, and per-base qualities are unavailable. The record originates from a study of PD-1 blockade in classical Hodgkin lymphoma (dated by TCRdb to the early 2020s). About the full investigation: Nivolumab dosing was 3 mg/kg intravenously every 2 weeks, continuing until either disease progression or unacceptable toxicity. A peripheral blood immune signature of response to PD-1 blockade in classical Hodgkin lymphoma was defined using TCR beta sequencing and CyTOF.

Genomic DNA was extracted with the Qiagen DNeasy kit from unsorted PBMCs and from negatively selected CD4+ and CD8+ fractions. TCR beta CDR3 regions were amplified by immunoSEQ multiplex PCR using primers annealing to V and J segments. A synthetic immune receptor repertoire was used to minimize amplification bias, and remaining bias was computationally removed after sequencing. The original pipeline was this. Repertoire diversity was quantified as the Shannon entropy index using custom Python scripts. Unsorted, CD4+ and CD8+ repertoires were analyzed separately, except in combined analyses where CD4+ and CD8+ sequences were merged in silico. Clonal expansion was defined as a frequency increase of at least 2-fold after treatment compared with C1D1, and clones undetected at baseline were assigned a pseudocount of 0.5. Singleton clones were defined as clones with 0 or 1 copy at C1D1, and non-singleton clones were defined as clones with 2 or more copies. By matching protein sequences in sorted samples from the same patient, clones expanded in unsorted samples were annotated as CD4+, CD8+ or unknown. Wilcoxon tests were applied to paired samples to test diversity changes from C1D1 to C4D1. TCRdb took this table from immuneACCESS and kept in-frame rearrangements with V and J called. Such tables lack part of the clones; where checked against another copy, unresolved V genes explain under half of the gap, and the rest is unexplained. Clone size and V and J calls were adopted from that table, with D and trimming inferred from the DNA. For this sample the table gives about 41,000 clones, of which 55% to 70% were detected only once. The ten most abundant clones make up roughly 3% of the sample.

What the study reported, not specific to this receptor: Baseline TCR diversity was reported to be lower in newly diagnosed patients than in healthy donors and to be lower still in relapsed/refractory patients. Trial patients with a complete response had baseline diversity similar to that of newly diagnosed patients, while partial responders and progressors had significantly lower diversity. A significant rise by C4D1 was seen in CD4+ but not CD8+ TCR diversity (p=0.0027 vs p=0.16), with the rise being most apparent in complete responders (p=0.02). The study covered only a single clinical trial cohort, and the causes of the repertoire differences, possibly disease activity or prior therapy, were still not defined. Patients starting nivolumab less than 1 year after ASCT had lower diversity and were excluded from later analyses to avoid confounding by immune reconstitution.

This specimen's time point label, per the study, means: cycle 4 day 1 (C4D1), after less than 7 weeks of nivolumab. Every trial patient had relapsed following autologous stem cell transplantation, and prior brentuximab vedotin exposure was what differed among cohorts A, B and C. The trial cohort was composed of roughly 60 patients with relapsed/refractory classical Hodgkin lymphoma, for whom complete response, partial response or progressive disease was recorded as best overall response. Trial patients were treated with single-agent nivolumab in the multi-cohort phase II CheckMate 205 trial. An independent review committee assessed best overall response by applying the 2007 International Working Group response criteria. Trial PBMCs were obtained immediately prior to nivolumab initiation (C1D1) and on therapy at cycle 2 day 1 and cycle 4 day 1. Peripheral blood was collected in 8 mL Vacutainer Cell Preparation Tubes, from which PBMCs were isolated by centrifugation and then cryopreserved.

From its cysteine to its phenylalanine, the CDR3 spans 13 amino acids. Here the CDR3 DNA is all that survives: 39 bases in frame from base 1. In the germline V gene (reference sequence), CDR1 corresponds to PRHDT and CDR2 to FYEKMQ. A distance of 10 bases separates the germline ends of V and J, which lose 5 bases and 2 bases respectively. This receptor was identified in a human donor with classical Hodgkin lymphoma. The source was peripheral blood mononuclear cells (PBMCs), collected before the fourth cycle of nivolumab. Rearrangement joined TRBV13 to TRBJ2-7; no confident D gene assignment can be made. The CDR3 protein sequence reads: CASSAGRTYEQYF. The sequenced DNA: TGTGCCAGCAGCGCCGGGCGTACCTACGAGCAGTACTTC.